This is a list of T cell receptor beta chains from one sample in a study of control samples from healthy donors and cancer patients. TCRdb's copy holds only in-frame clones and misses some; the assay was immunoSEQ multiplex PCR. The table includes about 50,000 clones, 93% detected once. Material: PBMCs. The origin of the receptors is a woman in her forties or fifties with head and neck cancer. The CDR3 runs from the conserved cysteine through the conserved F or W.

V gene	J gene	CDR3 protein
TRBV4-1	TRBJ1-1	CASSQETGATEAFF
TRBV24-1	TRBJ1-1	CATSEGDTEAFF
TRBV7-2	TRBJ1-6	CASSLGPGPESPLHF
TRBV19	TRBJ2-7	CASSIEFGEQYF
TRBV18	TRBJ1-2	CASSPEGPYGYTF
TRBV25-1	TRBJ1-6	CASSDYSGVDSPLHF
TRBV2	TRBJ1-2	CASRPDREGGGYTF
TRBV27	TRBJ2-7	CASSLTPSYEQYF
TRBV28	TRBJ2-3	CASSFRGGDTQYF
TRBV5-4	TRBJ1-5	CASSLDEEQPQHF
TRBV6-2/TRBV6-3	TRBJ2-7	CASSYRPGLAGEDEQYF
TRBV27	TRBJ2-3	CASSLRRTGTDTQYF
TRBV28	TRBJ1-1	CASSTKEGGRTEAFF
TRBV30	TRBJ1-5	CAWSRTGRSNQPQHF
TRBV30	TRBJ1-6	CAWSKQGVTPLHF
TRBV11-3	TRBJ2-1	CASSLGGNHEQFF